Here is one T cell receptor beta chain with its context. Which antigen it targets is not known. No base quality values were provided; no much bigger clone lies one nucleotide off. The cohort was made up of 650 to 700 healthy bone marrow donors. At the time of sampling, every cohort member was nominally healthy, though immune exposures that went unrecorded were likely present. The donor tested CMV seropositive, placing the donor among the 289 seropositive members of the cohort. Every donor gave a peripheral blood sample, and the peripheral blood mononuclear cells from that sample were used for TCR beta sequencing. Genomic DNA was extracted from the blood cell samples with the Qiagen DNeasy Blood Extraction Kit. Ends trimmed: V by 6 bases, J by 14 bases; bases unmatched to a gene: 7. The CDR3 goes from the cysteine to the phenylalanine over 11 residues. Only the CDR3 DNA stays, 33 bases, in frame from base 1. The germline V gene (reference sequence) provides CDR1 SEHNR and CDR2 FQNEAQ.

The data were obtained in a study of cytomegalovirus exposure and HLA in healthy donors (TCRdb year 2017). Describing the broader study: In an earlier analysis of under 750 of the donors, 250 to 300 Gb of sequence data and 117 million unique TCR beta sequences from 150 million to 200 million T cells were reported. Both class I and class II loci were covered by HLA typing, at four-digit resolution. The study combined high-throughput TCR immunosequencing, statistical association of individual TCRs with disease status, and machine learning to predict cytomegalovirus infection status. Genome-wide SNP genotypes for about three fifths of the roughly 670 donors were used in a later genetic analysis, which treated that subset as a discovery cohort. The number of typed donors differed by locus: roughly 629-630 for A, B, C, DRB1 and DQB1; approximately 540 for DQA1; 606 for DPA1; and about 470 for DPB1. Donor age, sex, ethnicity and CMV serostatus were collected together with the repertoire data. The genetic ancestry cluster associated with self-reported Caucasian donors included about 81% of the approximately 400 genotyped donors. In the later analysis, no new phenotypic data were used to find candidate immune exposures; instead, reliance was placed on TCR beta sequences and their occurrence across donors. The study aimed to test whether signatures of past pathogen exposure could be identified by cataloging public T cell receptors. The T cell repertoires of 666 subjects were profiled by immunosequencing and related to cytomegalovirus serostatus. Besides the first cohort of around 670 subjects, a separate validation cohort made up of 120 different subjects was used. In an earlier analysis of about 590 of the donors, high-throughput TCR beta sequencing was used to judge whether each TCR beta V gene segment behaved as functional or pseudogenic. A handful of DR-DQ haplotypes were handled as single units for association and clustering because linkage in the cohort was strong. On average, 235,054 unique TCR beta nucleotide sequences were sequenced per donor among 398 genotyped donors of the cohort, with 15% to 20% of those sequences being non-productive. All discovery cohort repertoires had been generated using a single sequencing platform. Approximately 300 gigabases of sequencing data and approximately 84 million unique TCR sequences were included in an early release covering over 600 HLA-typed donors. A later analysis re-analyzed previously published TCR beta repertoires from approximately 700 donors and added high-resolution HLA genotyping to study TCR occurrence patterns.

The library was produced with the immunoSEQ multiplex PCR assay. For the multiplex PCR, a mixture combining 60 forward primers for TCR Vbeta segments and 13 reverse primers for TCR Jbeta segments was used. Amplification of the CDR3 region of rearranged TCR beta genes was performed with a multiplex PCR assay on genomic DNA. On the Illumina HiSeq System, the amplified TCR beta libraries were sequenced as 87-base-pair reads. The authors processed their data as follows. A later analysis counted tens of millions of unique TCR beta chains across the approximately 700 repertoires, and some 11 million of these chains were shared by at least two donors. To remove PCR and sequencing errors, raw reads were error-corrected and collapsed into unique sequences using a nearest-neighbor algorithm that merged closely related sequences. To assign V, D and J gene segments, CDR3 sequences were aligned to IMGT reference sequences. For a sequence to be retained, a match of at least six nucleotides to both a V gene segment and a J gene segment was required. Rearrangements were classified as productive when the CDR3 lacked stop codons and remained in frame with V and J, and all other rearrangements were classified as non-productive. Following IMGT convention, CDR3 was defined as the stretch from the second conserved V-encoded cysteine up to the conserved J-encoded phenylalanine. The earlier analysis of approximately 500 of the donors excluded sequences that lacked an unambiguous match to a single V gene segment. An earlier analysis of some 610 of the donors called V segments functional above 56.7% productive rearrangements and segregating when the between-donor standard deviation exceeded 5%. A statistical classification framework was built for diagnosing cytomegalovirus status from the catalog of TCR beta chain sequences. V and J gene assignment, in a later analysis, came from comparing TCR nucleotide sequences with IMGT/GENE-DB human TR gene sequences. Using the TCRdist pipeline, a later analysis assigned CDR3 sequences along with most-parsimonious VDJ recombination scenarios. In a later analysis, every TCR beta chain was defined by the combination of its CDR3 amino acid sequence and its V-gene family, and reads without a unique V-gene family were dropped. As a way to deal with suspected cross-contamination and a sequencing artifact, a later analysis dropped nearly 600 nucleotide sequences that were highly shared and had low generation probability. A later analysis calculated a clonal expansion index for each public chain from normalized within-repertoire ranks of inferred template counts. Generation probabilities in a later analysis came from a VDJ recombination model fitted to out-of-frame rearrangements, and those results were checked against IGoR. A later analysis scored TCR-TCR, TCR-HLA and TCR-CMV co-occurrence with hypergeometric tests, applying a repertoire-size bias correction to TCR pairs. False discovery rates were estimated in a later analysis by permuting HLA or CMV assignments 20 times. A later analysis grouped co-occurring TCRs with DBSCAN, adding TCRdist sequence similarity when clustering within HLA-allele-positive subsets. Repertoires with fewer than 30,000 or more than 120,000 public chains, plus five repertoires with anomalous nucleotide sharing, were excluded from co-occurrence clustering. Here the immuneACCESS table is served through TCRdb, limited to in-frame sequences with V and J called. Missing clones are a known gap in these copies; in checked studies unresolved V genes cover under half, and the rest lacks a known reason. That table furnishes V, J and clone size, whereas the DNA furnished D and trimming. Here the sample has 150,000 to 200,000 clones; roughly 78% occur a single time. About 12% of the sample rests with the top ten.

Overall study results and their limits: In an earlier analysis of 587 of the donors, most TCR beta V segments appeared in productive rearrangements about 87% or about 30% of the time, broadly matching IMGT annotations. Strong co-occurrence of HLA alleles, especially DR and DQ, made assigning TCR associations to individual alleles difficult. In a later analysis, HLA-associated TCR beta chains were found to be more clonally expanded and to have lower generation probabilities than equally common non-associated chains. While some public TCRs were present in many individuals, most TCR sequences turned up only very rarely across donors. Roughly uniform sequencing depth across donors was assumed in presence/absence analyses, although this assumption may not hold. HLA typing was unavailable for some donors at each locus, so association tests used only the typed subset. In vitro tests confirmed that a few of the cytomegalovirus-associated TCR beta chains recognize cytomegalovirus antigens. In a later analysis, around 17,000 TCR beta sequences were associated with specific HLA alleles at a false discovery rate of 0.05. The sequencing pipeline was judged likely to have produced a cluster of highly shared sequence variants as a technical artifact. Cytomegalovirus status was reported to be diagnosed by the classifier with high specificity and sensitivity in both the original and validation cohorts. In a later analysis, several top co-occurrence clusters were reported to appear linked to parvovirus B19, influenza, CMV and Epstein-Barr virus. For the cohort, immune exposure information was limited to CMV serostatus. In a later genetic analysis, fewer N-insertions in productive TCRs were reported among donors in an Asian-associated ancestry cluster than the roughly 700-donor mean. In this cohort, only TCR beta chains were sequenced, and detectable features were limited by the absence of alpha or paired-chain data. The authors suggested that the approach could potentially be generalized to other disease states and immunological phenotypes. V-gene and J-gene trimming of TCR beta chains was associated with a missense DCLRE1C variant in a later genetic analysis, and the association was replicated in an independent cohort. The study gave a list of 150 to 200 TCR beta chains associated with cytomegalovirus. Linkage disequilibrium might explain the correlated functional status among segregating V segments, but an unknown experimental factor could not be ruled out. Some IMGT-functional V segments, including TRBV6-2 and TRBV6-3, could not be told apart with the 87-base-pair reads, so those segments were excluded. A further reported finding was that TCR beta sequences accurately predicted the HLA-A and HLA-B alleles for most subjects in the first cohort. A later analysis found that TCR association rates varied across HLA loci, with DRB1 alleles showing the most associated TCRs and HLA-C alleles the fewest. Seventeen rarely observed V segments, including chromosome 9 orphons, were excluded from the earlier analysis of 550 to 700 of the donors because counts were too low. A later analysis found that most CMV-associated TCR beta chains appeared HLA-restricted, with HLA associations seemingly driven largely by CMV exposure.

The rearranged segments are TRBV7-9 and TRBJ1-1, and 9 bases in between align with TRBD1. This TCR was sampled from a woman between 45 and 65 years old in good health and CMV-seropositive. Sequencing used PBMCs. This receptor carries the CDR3 CASRGGQGSFF. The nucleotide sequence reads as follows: TGTGCCAGCAGGGGGGGACAGGGCTCATTCTTT.